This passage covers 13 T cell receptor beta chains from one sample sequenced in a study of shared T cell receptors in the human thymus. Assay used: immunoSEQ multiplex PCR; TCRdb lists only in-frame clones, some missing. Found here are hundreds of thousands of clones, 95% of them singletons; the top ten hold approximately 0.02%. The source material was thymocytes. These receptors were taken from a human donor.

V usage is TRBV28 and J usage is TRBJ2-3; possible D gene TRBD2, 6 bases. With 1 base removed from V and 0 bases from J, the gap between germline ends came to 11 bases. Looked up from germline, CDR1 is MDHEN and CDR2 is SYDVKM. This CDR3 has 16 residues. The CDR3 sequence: CASSLLSGYSTDTQYF. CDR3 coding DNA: TGTGCCAGCAGTTTATTGAGCGGGTATAGCACAGATACGCAGTATTTT.

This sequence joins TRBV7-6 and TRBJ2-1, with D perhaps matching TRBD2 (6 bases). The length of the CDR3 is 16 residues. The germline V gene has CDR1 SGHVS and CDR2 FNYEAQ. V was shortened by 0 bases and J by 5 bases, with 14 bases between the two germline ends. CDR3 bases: TGTGCCAGCAGCTTAGCGGTATCTAGCGCAAACAATGAGCAGTTCTTC. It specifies CASSLAVSSANNEQFF. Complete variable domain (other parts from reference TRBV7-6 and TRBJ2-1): GAGVSQSPRYKVTKRGQDVALRCDPISGHVSLYWYRQALGQGPEFLTYFNYEAQQDKSGLPNDRFSAERPEGSISTLTIQRTEQRDSAMYRCASSLAVSSANNEQFFGPGTRLTVL.

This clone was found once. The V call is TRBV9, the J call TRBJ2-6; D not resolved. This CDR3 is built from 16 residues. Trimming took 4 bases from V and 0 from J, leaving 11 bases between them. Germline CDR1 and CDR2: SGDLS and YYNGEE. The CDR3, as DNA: TGTGCCAGCAGCCCAAGACCAGGCTCTGGGGCCAACGTCCTGACTTTC. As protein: CASSPRPGSGANVLTF.

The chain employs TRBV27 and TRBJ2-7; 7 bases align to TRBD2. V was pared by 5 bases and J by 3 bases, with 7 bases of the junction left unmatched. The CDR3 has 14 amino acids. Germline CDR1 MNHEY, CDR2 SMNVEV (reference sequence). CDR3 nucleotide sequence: TGTGCCAGCAGTGAGTTGCGGGAGAGCTACGAGCAGTACTTC. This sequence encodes CASSELRESYEQYF.

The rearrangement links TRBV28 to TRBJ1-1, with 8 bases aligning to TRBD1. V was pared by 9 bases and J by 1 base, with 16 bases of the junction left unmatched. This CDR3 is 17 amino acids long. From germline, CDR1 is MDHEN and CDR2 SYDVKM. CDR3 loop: CASSHRTGKGTNTEAFF. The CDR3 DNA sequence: TGTGCCAGTTCTCACCGGACAGGGAAAGGGACGAACACTGAAGCTTTCTTT. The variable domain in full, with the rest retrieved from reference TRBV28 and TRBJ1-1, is DVKVTQSSRYLVKRTGEKVFLECVQDMDHENMFWYRQDPGLGLRLIYFSYDVKMKEKGDIPEGYSVSREKKERFSLILESASTNQTSMYLCASSHRTGKGTNTEAFFGQGTRLTVV.

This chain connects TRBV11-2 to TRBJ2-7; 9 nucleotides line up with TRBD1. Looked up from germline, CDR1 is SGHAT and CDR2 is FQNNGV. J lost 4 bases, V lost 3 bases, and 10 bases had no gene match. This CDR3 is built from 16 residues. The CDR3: CASSFPTGGDGYEQYF. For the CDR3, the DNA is TGTGCCAGCAGCTTTCCTACAGGGGGCGATGGGTACGAGCAGTACTTC. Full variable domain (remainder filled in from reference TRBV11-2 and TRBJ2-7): EAGVAQSPRYKIIEKRQSVAFWCNPISGHATLYWYQQILGQGPKLLIQFQNNGVVDDSQLPKDRFSAERLKGVDSTLKIQPAKLEDSAVYLCASSFPTGGDGYEQYFGPGTRLTVT.

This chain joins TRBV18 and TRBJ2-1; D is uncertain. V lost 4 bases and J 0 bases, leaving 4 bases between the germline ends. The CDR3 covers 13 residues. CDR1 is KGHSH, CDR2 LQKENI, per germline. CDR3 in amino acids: CASSQSSYNEQFF. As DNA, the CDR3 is TGTGCCAGCTCACAGAGCTCCTACAATGAGCAGTTCTTC.

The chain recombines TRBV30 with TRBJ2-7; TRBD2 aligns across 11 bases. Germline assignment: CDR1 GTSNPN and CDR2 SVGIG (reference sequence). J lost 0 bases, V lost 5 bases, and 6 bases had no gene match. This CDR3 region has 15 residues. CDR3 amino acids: CAWFPGTSGSYEQYF. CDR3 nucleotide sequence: TGTGCCTGGTTTCCCGGGACTAGCGGCTCCTACGAGCAGTACTTC.

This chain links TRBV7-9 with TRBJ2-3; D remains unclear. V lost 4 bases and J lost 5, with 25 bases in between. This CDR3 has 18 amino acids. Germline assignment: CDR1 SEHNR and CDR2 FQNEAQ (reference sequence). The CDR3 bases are TGTGCCAGCAGCTCCCCGTTAAGGAGCGAGACCTTGTTAGATACGCAGTATTTT. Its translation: CASSSPLRSETLLDTQYF. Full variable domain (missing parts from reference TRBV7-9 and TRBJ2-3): DTGVSQNPRHKITKRGQNVTFRCDPISEHNRLYWYRQTLGQGPEFLTYFQNEAQLEKSRLLSDRFSAERPKGSFSTLEIQRTEQGDSAMYLCASSSPLRSETLLDTQYFGPGTRLTVL.

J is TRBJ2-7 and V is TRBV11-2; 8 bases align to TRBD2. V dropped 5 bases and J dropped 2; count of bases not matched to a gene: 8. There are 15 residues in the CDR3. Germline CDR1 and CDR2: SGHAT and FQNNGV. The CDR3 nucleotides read TGTGCCAGCAGCCTCCGGGGGGGGGCAGCCTACGAGCAGTACTTC. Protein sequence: CASSLRGGAAYEQYF.

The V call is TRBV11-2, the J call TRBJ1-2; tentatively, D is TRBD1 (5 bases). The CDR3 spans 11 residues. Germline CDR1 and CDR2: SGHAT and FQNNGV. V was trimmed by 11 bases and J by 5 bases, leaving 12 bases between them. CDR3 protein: CASGGLYGYTF. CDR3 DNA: TGTGCCTCCGGGGGACTATATGGCTACACCTTC.

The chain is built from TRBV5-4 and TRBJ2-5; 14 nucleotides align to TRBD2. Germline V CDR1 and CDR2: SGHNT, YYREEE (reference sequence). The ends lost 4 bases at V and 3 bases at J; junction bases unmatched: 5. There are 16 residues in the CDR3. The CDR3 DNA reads TGTGCCAGCAGCCGACTAGCGGGAGGGATCGAAGAGACCCAGTACTTC. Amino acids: CASSRLAGGIEETQYF.

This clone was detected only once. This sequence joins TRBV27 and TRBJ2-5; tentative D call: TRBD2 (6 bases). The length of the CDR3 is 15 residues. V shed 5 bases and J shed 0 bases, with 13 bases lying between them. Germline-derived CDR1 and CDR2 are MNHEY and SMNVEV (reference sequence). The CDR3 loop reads CASSAGTAYQETQYF. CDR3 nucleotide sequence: TGTGCCAGCAGTGCTGGGACTGCGTACCAAGAGACCCAGTACTTC.